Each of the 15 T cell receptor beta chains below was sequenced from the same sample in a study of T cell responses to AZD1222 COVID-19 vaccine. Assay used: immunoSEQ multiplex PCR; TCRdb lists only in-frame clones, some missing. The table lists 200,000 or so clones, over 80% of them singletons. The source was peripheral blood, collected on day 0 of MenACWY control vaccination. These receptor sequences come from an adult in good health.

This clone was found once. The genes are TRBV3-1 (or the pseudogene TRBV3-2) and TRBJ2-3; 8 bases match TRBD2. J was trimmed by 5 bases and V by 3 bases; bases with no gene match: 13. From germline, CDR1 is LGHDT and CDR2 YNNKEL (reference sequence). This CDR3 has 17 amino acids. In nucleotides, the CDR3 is TGTGCCAGCAGCCATCGAGGACTAGCCGGGGGTGGAGATACGCAGTATTTT. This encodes CASSHRGLAGGGDTQYF.

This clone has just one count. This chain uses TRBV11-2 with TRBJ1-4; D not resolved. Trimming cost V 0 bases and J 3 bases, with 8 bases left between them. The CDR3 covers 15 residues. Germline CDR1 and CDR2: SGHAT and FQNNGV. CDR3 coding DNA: TGTGCCAGCAGCTTAGACCGAGGGCCTAATGAAAAACTGTTTTTT. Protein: CASSLDRGPNEKLFF. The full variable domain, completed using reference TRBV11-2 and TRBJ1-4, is EAGVAQSPRYKIIEKRQSVAFWCNPISGHATLYWYQQILGQGPKLLIQFQNNGVVDDSQLPKDRFSAERLKGVDSTLKIQPAKLEDSAVYLCASSLDRGPNEKLFFGSGTQLSVL.

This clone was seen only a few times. The CDR3 nucleotides read TGTGCCAGCAGCCGCGGGACAGGGGTTCAGCCCCAGCATTTT. Translated, it gives CASSRGTGVQPQHF. This chain links TRBV9 with TRBJ1-5, with 10 positions matching TRBD1. The junction had 4 bases not matched to a gene; V was cut back by 4 bases and J by 6 bases. The CDR3 extends over 14 amino acids. The germline gives CDR1 SGDLS, CDR2 YYNGEE. The full variable domain, its missing parts supplied by reference TRBV9 and TRBJ1-5, is DSGVTQTPKHLITATGQRVTLRCSPRSGDLSVYWYQQSLDQGLQFLIQYYNGEERAKGNILERFSAQQFPDLHSELNLSSLELGDSALYFCASSRGTGVQPQHFGDGTRLSIL.

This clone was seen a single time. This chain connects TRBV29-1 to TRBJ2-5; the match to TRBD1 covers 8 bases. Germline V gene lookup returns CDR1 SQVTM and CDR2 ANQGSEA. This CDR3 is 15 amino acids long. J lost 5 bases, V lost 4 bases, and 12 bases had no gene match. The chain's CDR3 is CSVAFSQGAWETQYF. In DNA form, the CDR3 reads TGCAGCGTTGCTTTTTCCCAGGGGGCGTGGGAGACCCAGTACTTC.

CDR3 coding DNA: TGTGCCACCCGGGGACAGGGAGTACCTGAAGCTTTCTTT. Its protein product is CATRGQGVPEAFF. The V call is TRBV24-1, the J call TRBJ1-1; 9 bases are a match to TRBD1. The CDR3 runs 13 residues. The germline gives CDR1 KGHDR, CDR2 SFDVKD. The V gene end was trimmed by 9 bases and the J gene end by 6 bases; junction bases not matched to a gene: 7.

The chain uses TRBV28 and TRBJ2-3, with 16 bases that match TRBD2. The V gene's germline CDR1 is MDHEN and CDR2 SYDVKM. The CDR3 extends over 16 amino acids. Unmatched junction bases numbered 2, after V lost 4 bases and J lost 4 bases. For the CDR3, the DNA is TGTGCCAGCAGTTCCGGGACTAGCGGGAGGGCAGATACGCAGTATTTT. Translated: CASSSGTSGRADTQYF.

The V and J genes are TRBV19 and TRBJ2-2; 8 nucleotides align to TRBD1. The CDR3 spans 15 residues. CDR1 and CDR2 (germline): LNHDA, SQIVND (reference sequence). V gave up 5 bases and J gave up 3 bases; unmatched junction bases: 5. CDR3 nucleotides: TGTGCCAGTAGTGAGGGACAGGCGCACACCGGGGAGCTGTTTTTT. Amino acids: CASSEGQAHTGELFF.

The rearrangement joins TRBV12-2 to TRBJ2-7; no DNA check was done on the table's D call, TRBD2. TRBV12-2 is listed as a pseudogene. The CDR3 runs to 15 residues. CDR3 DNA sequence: TGTGCAAGTCGCCCAGGACTAGCGGAGGCCTACGAGCAGTACTTC. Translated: CASRPGLAEAYEQYF.

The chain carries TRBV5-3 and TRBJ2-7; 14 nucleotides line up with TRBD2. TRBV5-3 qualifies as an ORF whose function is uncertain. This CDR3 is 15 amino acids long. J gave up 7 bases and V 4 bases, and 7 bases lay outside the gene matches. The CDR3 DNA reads TGTGCCAGAAGCCGACTAGCGGGAGGGCCGGGGGAGCAGTACTTC. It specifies CARSRLAGGPGEQYF.

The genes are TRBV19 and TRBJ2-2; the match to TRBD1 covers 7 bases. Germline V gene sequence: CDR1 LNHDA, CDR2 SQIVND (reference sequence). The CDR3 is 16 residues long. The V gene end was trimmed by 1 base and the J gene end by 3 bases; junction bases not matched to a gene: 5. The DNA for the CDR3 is TGTGCCAGTAGTATAGGGGACAGTCTCTACACCGGGGAGCTGTTTTTT. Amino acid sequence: CASSIGDSLYTGELFF.

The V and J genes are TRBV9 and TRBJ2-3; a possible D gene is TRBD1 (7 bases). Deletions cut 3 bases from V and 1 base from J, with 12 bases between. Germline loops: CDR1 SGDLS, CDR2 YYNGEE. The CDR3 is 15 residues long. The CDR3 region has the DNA TGTGCCAGCAGCGCTGGAGGGACAGGCACAGATACGCAGTATTTT. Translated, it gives CASSAGGTGTDTQYF.

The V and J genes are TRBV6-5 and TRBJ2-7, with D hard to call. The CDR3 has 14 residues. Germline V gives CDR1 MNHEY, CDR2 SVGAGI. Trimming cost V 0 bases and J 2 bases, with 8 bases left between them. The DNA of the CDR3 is TGTGCCAGCAGTTACTCGAGACCGCCCTACGAGCAGTACTTC. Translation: CASSYSRPPYEQYF.

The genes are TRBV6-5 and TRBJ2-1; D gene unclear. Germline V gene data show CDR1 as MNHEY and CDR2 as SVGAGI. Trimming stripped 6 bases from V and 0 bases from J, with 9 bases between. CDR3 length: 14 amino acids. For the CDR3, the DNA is TGTGCCAGCAGCCCCCTAAGCTCCTACAATGAGCAGTTCTTC. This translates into CASSPLSSYNEQFF.

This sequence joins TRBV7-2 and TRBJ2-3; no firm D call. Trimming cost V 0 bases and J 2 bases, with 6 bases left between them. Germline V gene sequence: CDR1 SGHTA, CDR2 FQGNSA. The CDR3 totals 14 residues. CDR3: CASSLAQLTDTQYF. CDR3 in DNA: TGTGCCAGCAGCTTAGCTCAGCTCACAGATACGCAGTATTTT.

The CDR3 is CASSEDISNQPQHF. The CDR3 DNA reads as TGCGCCAGCAGTGAGGACATTAGCAATCAGCCCCAGCATTTT. This sequence joins TRBV10-1 and TRBJ1-5, with D uncertain. The CDR3 covers 14 residues. Germline-derived CDR1 and CDR2 are WNHNN and SYGVQD (reference sequence). Deletions cut 2 bases from V and 0 bases from J, with 5 bases between.